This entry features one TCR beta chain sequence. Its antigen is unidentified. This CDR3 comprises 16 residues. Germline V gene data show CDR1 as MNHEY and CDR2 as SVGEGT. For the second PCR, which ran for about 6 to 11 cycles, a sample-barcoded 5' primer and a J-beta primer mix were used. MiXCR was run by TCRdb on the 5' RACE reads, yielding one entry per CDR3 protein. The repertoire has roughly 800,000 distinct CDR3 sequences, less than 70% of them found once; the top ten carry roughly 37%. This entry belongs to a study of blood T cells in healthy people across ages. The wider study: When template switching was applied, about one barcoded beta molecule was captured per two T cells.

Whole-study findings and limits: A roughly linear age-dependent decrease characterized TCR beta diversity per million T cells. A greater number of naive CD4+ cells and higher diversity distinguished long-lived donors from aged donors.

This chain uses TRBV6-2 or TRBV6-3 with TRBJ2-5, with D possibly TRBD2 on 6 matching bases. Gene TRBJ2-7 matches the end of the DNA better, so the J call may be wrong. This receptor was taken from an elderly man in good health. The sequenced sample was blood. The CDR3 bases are TGTGCCAGCAGTTTCCGACTAGTGGGAGCAGGCTACGAGCAGTACTTC. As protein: CASSFRLVGAGYEQYF.